These T cell receptor beta chains were read from a single sample in a study of CXCR3-negative and CXCR3-positive naive CD8 T cells. For each CDR3 protein, TCRdb gives one entry from its re-call of the 5' RACE reads, without DNA. Here the sample table reports over 70,000 distinct CDR3 sequences. Sequences were obtained from naive CXCR3+ CD8+ T cells from blood. These receptors all stem from a human donor in good health. Some clones in this sample may be carry-over from other donors' samples. Each CDR3 is given with its conserved first and last residue. The order of the fields is clone size, J gene, V gene, CDR3 protein. Size values are once, few and many counts, or a class for expanded clones, and some rows have none.

NA | TRBJ2-1 | TRBV27 | CASSPAPTGHNEQFF
NA | TRBJ2-5 | TRBV28 | CASSLGNPQETQYF
NA | TRBJ2-7 | TRBV5-1 | CASSLDQRMNEQYF
NA | TRBJ2-3 | TRBV2 | CASGSPATDTQYF
NA | TRBJ2-5 | TRBV2 | CASSDGETQYF
medium-sized | TRBJ2-7 | TRBV6-5 | CASSLGQGYEQYF
NA | TRBJ2-3 | TRBV5-1 | CASSWTSGASTDTQYF
NA | TRBJ2-1 | TRBV14 | CASSQFTAIYNEQFF
NA | TRBJ2-3 | TRBV11-2 | CASSPRDSRDTQYF
NA | TRBJ1-2 | TRBV30 | CAWSLGVVYENYGYTF
NA | TRBJ1-5 | TRBV30 | CAWILRRGAGDQPQHF
NA | TRBJ1-1 | TRBV20-1 | CSARVGGEAFF
NA | TRBJ2-1 | TRBV29-1 | CSAPGQGSYNEQFF
NA | TRBJ2-7 | TRBV29-1 | CSVDDTAYEQYF
NA | TRBJ1-1 | TRBV7-9 | CASRGKGQVETEAFF
NA | TRBJ2-7 | TRBV6-5 | CASSSGQLYEQYF
NA | TRBJ2-3 | TRBV7-8 | CASSLAQEGLDSPTDTQYF
NA | TRBJ2-1 | TRBV7-9 | CASGRSGGHYNEQFF
NA | TRBJ2-1 | TRBV29-1 | CSVEADNYNEQFF
NA | TRBJ1-1 | TRBV3-1 | CASSQIGVGWAEAFF
NA | TRBJ2-7 | TRBV29-1 | CSVRRNRVSSYEQYF
NA | TRBJ2-7 | TRBV25-1 | CASRGKGLSLYEQYF
NA | TRBJ1-2 | TRBV7-9 | CASSSNNANYGYTF
NA | TRBJ1-2 | TRBV12-3/TRBV12-4 | CASSSGQGKNYGYTF
NA | TRBJ2-7 | TRBV6-1 | CASSLFVDSYEQYF
NA | TRBJ1-1 | TRBV5-1 | CASSLTTGDLEAFF
NA | TRBJ2-1 | TRBV15 | CATSREGVAPTNEQFF
NA | TRBJ1-1 | TRBV5-1 | CASSLGGINEAFF
NA | TRBJ1-6 | TRBV7-6 | CASSGGWRSPLHF
NA | TRBJ2-1 | TRBV14 | CASSQDWAANEQFF
NA | TRBJ2-7 | TRBV14 | CASSSGRGNVYEQYF
NA | TRBJ2-1 | TRBV6-2/TRBV6-3 | CASSLGGTYNEQFF
NA | TRBJ1-1 | TRBV29-1 | CSGGDPNTEAFF
NA | TRBJ2-2 | TRBV28 | CATPDRNTGELFF
NA | TRBJ2-7 | TRBV20-1 | CSARVGEGTYEQYF
NA | TRBJ1-5 | TRBV15 | CATSRGDRPYSNQPQHF
NA | TRBJ2-5 | TRBV7-9 | CASSLLRPTTDQETQYF
NA | TRBJ2-7 | TRBV27 | CASGTGTPSYEQYF
NA | TRBJ1-5 | TRBV28 | CASDGQNQPQHF
NA | TRBJ2-7 | TRBV29-1 | CSVVGTAYEQYF
NA | TRBJ2-1 | TRBV5-5 | CASSLDAGGVQNEQFF
NA | TRBJ2-2 | TRBV29-1 | CSVLAGLDGELFF
NA | TRBJ2-1 | TRBV6-2/TRBV6-3 | CASSHSRALNNEQFF
NA | TRBJ2-7 | TRBV5-6 | CASSSDSHYEQYF
NA | TRBJ2-7 | TRBV7-9 | CASSLGGRVPSHEQYF
NA | TRBJ2-1 | TRBV3-1 | CASSQRRERNNEQFF
NA | TRBJ1-1 | TRBV24-1 | CATSDPGLGEAFF
NA | TRBJ1-5 | TRBV6-1 | CASSEAWNSNQPQHF
NA | TRBJ1-5 | TRBV24-1 | CATSVADGQPQHF
NA | TRBJ2-2 | TRBV3-1 | CASSPYRTGELFF
NA | TRBJ2-2 | TRBV28 | CASSLTGIPGELFF
NA | TRBJ2-1 | TRBV6-5 | CASSPASSYNEQFF
NA | TRBJ2-1 | TRBV20-1 | CSADDRRYNEQFF
NA | TRBJ1-1 | TRBV27 | CASSSHSNTEAFF
NA | TRBJ1-6 | TRBV4-1 | CASKSVSGDYSPLHF
NA | TRBJ1-1 | TRBV20-1 | CSASGDREHTEAFF
NA | TRBJ1-1 | TRBV20-1 | CSASTGANTEAFF
NA | TRBJ2-3 | TRBV9 | CASSVISDTDTQYF
NA | TRBJ2-7 | TRBV20-1 | CSASGPGQFYEQYF